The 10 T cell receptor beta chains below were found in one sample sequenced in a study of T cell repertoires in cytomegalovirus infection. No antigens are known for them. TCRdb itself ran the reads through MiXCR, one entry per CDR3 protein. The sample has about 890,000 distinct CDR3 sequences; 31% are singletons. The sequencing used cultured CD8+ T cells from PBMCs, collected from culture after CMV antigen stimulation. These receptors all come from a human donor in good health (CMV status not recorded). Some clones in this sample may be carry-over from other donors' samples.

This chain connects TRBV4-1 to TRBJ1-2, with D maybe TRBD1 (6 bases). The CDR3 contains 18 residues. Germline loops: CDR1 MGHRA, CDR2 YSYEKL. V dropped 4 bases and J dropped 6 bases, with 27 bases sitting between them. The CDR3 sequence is CASSPEPLRTDPMNGYTF. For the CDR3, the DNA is TGCGCCAGCAGCCCAGAGCCATTAAGGACAGACCCAATGAATGGCTACACCTTC.

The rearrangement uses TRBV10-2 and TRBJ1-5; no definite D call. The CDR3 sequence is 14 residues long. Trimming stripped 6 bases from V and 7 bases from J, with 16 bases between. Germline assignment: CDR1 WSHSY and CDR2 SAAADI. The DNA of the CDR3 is TGCGCCAGCAGCTACGAGGCAGGCAGGCAGCCCCAGCATTTT. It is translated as CASSYEAGRQPQHF.

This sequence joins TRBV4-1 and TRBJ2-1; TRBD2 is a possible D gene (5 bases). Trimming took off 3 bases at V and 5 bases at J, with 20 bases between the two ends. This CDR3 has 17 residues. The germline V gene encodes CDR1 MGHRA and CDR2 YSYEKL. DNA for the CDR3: TGCGCCAGCAGCCAGGGCGGGCTACCCAACCAAAACAATGAGCAGTTCTTC. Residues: CASSQGGLPNQNNEQFF.

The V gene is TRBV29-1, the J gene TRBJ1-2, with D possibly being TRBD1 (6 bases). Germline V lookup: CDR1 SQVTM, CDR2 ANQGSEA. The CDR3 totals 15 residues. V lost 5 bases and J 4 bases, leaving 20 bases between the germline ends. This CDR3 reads CSVRPGVRWGYGYTF. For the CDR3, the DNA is TGCAGCGTTCGCCCAGGGGTTAGATGGGGCTATGGCTACACCTTC.

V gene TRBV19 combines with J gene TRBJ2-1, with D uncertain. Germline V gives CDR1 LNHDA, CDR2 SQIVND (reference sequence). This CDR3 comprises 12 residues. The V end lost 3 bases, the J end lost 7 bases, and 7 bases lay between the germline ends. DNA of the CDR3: TGTGCCAGTAGTATCAGTCTTAATGAGCAGTTCTTC. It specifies CASSISLNEQFF.

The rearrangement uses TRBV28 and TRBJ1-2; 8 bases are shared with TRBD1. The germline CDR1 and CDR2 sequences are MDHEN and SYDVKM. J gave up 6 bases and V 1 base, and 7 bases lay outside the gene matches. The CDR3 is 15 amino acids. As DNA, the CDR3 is TGTGCCAGCAGTTTATCTCAGGGGGCCCTACATGGCTACACCTTC. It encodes CASSLSQGALHGYTF.

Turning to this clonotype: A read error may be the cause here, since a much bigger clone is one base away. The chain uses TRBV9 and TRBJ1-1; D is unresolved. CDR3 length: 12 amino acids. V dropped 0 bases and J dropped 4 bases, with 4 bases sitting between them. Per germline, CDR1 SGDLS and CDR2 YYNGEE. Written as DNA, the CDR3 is TGTGCCAGCAGCGTAGAGGGCACTGAAGCTTTCTTT. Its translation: CASSVEGTEAFF.

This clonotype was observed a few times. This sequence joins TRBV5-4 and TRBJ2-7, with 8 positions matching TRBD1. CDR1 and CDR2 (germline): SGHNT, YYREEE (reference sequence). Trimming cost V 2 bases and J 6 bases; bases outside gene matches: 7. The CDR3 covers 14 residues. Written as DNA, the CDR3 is TGTGCCAGCAGCTTAGGAACAGGGGGTTTCGAGCAGTACGTC. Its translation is CASSLGTGGFEQYV.

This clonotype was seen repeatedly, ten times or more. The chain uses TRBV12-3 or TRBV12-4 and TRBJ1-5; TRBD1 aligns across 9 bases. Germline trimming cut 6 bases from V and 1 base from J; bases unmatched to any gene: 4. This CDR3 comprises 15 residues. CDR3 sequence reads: CASRQGQGSNQPQHF. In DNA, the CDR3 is TGTGCCAGCAGACAGGGACAGGGAAGCAATCAGCCCCAGCATTTT.

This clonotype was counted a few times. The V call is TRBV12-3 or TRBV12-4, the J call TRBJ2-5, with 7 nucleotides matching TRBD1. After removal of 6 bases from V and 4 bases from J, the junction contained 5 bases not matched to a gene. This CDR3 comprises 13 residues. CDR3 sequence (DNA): TGTGCCAGCAGATACAGGGGTGGAGAGACCCAGTACTTC. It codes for CASRYRGGETQYF.